This T cell receptor (beta chain) was sequenced for a study of primary melanoma T cells and metastatic recurrence. TCRdb's table, derived via immunoSEQ multiplex PCR, lists solely in-frame clones and lacks some. The sample includes 50 to 60 clones. The patients had surgically resected primary melanoma at risk of metastatic recurrence. The specimen sequenced was melanoma tumor tissue. The sequence was obtained from a human donor with melanoma.

The DNA of the CDR3 is TGTGCCAGCAGAAAACCCGGGGGGGCAGATACGCAGTATTTT. Its translation: CASRKPGGADTQYF. V usage is TRBV6-8 and J usage is TRBJ2-3; 8 positions match TRBD2. CDR3 length equals 14 residues. The germline CDR1 and CDR2 sequences are MNHGY and SAAAGT. V dropped 6 bases and J dropped 4; count of bases not matched to a gene: 6.